A single sample gave rise to the 28 T cell receptor beta chains below, sequenced in a study of blood T cell repertoires in COVID-19. Clones were read by immunoSEQ multiplex PCR, and TCRdb kept only the in-frame ones, dropping some. The repertoire includes about 160,000 clones, roughly 91% of them detected once, and about 4.5% sits in the top ten. Specimen: peripheral blood. These receptors were collected from a woman aged 45-59 years with acute or convalescent COVID-19.

Only one count was recorded for this clone. The chain couples TRBV10-3 to TRBJ2-3; 11 bases are shared with TRBD2. The CDR3 runs 16 residues. V lost 4 bases to trimming and J lost 1 base; unmatched junction nucleotides: 4. Germline CDR1 and CDR2: ENHRY and SYGVKD. This CDR3 is CAISGPLAGGTDTQYF. The CDR3 nucleotides are TGTGCCATCAGTGGACCACTAGCGGGGGGCACAGATACGCAGTATTTT.

This clone occurred once. In DNA, the CDR3 is TGTGCCAGCAGCTTACTTAATTCACCCCTCCACTTT. Amino acids: CASSLLNSPLHF. The rearrangement uses TRBV11-2 and TRBJ1-6; unclear D gene. V was shortened by 2 bases and J by 6 bases, with 2 bases between the two germline ends. Germline V gene lookup returns CDR1 SGHAT and CDR2 FQNNGV. This CDR3 region has 12 residues.

The genes are TRBV2 and TRBJ2-1; D is unresolved. The CDR3 contains 16 residues. V was clipped by 8 bases and J by 2 bases, with 19 bases between them. Germline lookup yields CDR1 SNHLY and CDR2 FYNNEI. CDR3 in DNA: TGTGCCAGCCAGCGTGATTTAGGAGAACCCTACAATGAGCAGTTCTTC. Translation gives CASQRDLGEPYNEQFF.

The chain uses TRBV3-1 (or the pseudogene TRBV3-2) and TRBJ2-7; maybe TRBD1 (5 bases). The germline V gene has CDR1 LGHDT and CDR2 YNNKEL (reference sequence). Trimming shortened V by 6 bases and J by 6 bases, and 15 bases separated the two germline ends. The length of the CDR3 is 13 residues. The CDR3: CASRPQGSGEQYF. CDR3 coding DNA: TGTGCCAGCAGGCCTCAGGGTAGTGGCGAGCAGTACTTC.

This chain links TRBV19 with TRBJ1-1; the match to TRBD1 covers 9 bases. The CDR3 spans 14 residues. After removal of 1 base from V and 5 bases from J, the junction contained 2 bases not matched to a gene. The germline CDR1 and CDR2 sequences are LNHDA and SQIVND (reference sequence). The CDR3 spells CASSIGTGVTEAFF. The CDR3 nucleotides are TGTGCCAGTAGTATAGGGACAGGGGTAACTGAAGCTTTCTTT.

CDR3 sequence reads: CASSLYTSSYNEQFF. CDR3 in DNA: TGTGCCAGCAGTTTATACACTAGCTCCTACAATGAGCAGTTCTTC. The J gene is TRBJ2-1, the V gene TRBV27; tentatively, D is TRBD2 (5 bases). The CDR3 totals 15 residues. In germline, CDR1 is MNHEY, CDR2 SMNVEV (reference sequence). Trimming took 1 base from V and 0 from J, leaving 7 bases between them.

This chain connects TRBV7-2 to TRBJ2-7, with TRBD2 matching over 7 bases. CDR1 is SGHTA and CDR2 is FQGNSA in the germline V gene. Losses at the gene ends were 5 bases for V and 0 bases for J; bases not matched to a gene: 13. The CDR3 spans 17 residues. The CDR3 here is CASSPRGGGRSSYEQYF. In DNA, the CDR3 is TGTGCCAGCAGCCCGCGGGGAGGCGGGAGAAGCTCCTACGAGCAGTACTTC.

The J gene is TRBJ1-4, the V gene TRBV7-2, with D perhaps matching TRBD1 (6 bases). The germline V gene encodes CDR1 SGHTA and CDR2 FQGNSA. This CDR3 comprises 16 residues. V was shortened by 2 bases and J by 0 bases, with 10 bases between the two germline ends. CDR3 sequence reads: CASSLRGGPTNEKLFF. The CDR3 region has the DNA TGTGCCAGCAGCTTAAGGGGGGGTCCAACTAATGAAAAACTGTTTTTT.

As to this clone: This same CDR3 is encoded by further DNA sequences in the sample. This chain connects TRBV10-3 to TRBJ1-1, with a possible D match to TRBD1 (6 bases). Trimming pared 9 bases from V and 1 base from J, leaving 12 bases between. This CDR3 comprises 13 residues. In germline, CDR1 is ENHRY, CDR2 SYGVKD. The CDR3 nucleotides read TGTGCCATTAGGGGGGGGCCGAACACTGAAGCTTTCTTT. Amino acids: CAIRGGPNTEAFF.

The V call is TRBV28, the J call TRBJ2-7, with 8 bases aligning to TRBD1. The germline V gene encodes CDR1 MDHEN and CDR2 SYDVKM. This CDR3 has 13 residues. The CDR3: CTVEGQGSYEQYF. CDR3 DNA sequence: TGTACCGTAGAAGGACAGGGCTCCTACGAGCAGTACTTC.

The rearrangement uses TRBV7-2 and TRBJ1-1; D ambiguous. The germline V gene has CDR1 SGHTA and CDR2 FQGNSA. The CDR3 spans 15 residues. The germline V and J ends were trimmed by 1 base and 4 bases, with 13 bases remaining between them. CDR3 nucleotide sequence: TGTGCCAGCAGCTTAGTTGGCGGCCACTTCACTGAAGCTTTCTTT. It is translated as CASSLVGGHFTEAFF.

This clone came up once. This sequence joins TRBV10-3 and TRBJ2-4, with a possible D match to TRBD2 (6 bases). This CDR3 spans 13 amino acids. In germline, CDR1 is ENHRY, CDR2 SYGVKD. V dropped 8 bases and J dropped 8 bases, with 16 bases sitting between them. The CDR3 region has the DNA TGTGCCATCGGACCGCAGGAGGGAGACATTCAGTACTTC. This encodes CAIGPQEGDIQYF.

The gene calls are TRBV2 and TRBJ2-7; D gene unclear. Germline lookup yields CDR1 SNHLY and CDR2 FYNNEI. This CDR3 is built from 14 residues. The V end was cut by 5 bases, the J end by 3 bases, with 14 bases between. DNA of the CDR3: TGTGCCAGCAGTTCCCAGGCCGTAAACTACGAGCAGTACTTC. Amino acids: CASSSQAVNYEQYF.

The V and J genes are TRBV3-1 (or the pseudogene TRBV3-2) and TRBJ2-7; the match to TRBD1 covers 7 bases. Germline-derived CDR1 and CDR2 are LGHDT and YNNKEL (reference sequence). The CDR3 is made up of 14 amino acids. The junction had 5 bases not matched to a gene; V was cut back by 4 bases and J by 2 bases. This CDR3 is CASSLRQGPYEQYF. CDR3 in DNA: TGTGCCAGCAGCCTAAGACAGGGACCCTACGAGCAGTACTTC.

V gene TRBV3-1 (or the pseudogene TRBV3-2) combines with J gene TRBJ1-2; a possible D gene is TRBD1 (6 bases). Germline V gene data show CDR1 as LGHDT and CDR2 as YNNKEL (reference sequence). The CDR3 loop spans 16 amino acids. Trimming took 1 base from V and 8 from J, leaving 20 bases between them. As DNA, the CDR3 is TGTGCCAGCAGCCAAGTCCCACAGGGAAAGGTAGACGGCTACACCTTC. Translated: CASSQVPQGKVDGYTF.

V is TRBV7-9 and J is TRBJ2-2; 7 bases line up with TRBD2. Trimming took 2 bases from V and 1 from J; bases not matched to a gene: 1. The CDR3 has 15 residues. Germline V CDR1 and CDR2: SEHNR, FQNEAQ (reference sequence). In nucleotides, the CDR3 is TGTGCCAGCAGCTTACCTAGCGGGAACACCGGGGAGCTGTTTTTT. Translated: CASSLPSGNTGELFF. The variable domain in full, completed from reference TRBV7-9 and TRBJ2-2, reads DTGVSQNPRHKITKRGQNVTFRCDPISEHNRLYWYRQTLGQGPEFLTYFQNEAQLEKSRLLSDRFSAERPKGSFSTLEIQRTEQGDSAMYLCASSLPSGNTGELFFGEGSRLTVL.

The V and J genes are TRBV5-1 and TRBJ1-3; D ambiguous. The CDR3 sequence is 14 residues long. Trimming took off 0 bases at V and 3 bases at J, with 7 bases between the two ends. Per germline, CDR1 SGHRS and CDR2 YFSETQ. The CDR3: CASSLAGYGNTIYF. The CDR3 coding sequence is TGCGCCAGCAGCTTGGCAGGCTATGGAAACACCATATATTTT.

The rearrangement uses TRBV7-2 and TRBJ2-3; TRBD2 agrees at 10 bases. The CDR3 sequence is 14 residues long. V was clipped by 9 bases and J by 4 bases; unmatched bases: 7. Germline CDR1 reads SGHTA; CDR2 reads FQGNSA. The CDR3 loop is CASGLAAPPDTQYF. DNA of the CDR3: TGTGCCAGTGGACTAGCGGCTCCGCCAGATACGCAGTATTTT.

This chain links TRBV18 with TRBJ1-4; 8 bases map to TRBD1. V was clipped by 3 bases and J by 7 bases; unmatched bases: 10. Per germline, CDR1 KGHSH and CDR2 LQKENI. The CDR3 extends over 16 amino acids. In DNA, the CDR3 is TGTGCCAGCTCACCGCAATCTCAGGGGGCAGGTGAAAAACTGTTTTTT. It codes for CASSPQSQGAGEKLFF. The full variable domain, rest sourced from reference TRBV18 and TRBJ1-4, is NAGVMQNPRHLVRRRGQEARLRCSPMKGHSHVYWYRQLPEEGLKFMVYLQKENIIDESGMPKERFSAEFPKEGPSILRIQQVVRGDSAAYFCASSPQSQGAGEKLFFGSGTQLSVL.

This clone was found a few times. The chain employs TRBV6-5 and TRBJ1-4; D possibly corresponds to TRBD1 (5 bases). There are 14 residues in the CDR3. Germline V gives CDR1 MNHEY, CDR2 SVGAGI. V lost 4 bases, J lost 6 bases, and 12 bases lay in between. The CDR3 DNA is TGTGCCAGCAGTTCCAGGGATAGGGATGAAAAACTGTTTTTT. It is translated as CASSSRDRDEKLFF.

The J gene is TRBJ1-5, the V gene TRBV6-9; D is uncertain. The CDR3 covers 13 residues. CDR1 is MNHGY and CDR2 is SVAAGI in the germline V gene. V was cut by 5 bases and J by 5 bases, with 10 bases left in between. CDR3 DNA sequence: TGTGCCAGCAGTATCGCCTACGATCAGCCCCAGCATTTT. Amino acids: CASSIAYDQPQHF.

The genes are TRBV12-5 and TRBJ1-2; the match to TRBD1 covers 7 bases. CDR3 length equals 15 residues. V was pared by 1 base and J by 10 bases, with 12 bases of the junction left unmatched. From germline, CDR1 is LGHNT and CDR2 FRNRAP. Here the CDR3 DNA reads TGTGCTAGTGGTTTGGACTGGGCCGGGACAGTGACCTACACCTTC. Protein product: CASGLDWAGTVTYTF.

This clone was recorded only once. V and J are TRBV27 and TRBJ2-1; 15 nucleotides line up with TRBD2. There are 16 residues in the CDR3. The germline V gene encodes CDR1 MNHEY and CDR2 SMNVEV (reference sequence). V lost 4 bases, J lost 12 bases, and 10 bases stayed unmatched. CDR3 in amino acids: CASSSGTSGRKPPQFF. CDR3 in DNA: TGTGCCAGCAGTTCAGGGACTAGCGGGAGGAAACCCCCGCAGTTCTTC.

The chain uses TRBV4-1 and TRBJ2-1, with 11 bases lining up with TRBD2. The germline V gene encodes CDR1 MGHRA and CDR2 YSYEKL. V lost 2 bases, J lost 10 bases, and 10 bases stayed unmatched. CDR3 length: 16 residues. As DNA, the CDR3 is TGCGCCAGCAGCCAACCGGGGACTAGCGGTGTCTTGGAGCAGTTCTTC. Amino acids: CASSQPGTSGVLEQFF.

The chain employs TRBV2 and TRBJ2-1; 12 bases align to TRBD2. Per germline, CDR1 SNHLY and CDR2 FYNNEI. V lost 6 bases to trimming and J lost 4 bases; unmatched junction nucleotides: 4. The CDR3 spans 15 residues. In nucleotides, the CDR3 is TGTGCCAGCAGGAGACTAGCGGGGGCATACAATGAGCAGTTCTTC. It translates to CASRRLAGAYNEQFF.

The genes are TRBV7-2 and TRBJ2-5, with 10 bases aligning to TRBD2. With V trimmed by 5 bases and J by 7 bases, 4 bases remained unmatched. Looked up from germline, CDR1 is SGHTA and CDR2 is FQGNSA. The CDR3 totals 13 residues. In nucleotides, the CDR3 is TGTGCCAGCAGCACACTAGCGGGATCGACCCAGTACTTC. It translates to CASSTLAGSTQYF.

V usage is TRBV15 and J usage is TRBJ1-2; no clear D gene. The CDR3 totals 14 residues. Trimming removed 0 bases at V and 3 bases at J, with 8 bases between. Germline V gives CDR1 LNHNV, CDR2 YYDKDF (reference sequence). CDR3 sequence (DNA): TGTGCCACCAGCAGAGACCTGGGCGACTATGGCTACACCTTC. Amino acid sequence: CATSRDLGDYGYTF.

J is TRBJ1-2 and V is TRBV5-8; 10 bases are shared with TRBD1. V shed 4 bases and J 7 bases; nucleotides not matched to a gene: 4. This CDR3 contains 13 residues. CDR1 is SGHTS, CDR2 YDEGEE, per germline. The CDR3 loop is CASSPDRGIGYTF. CDR3 coding DNA: TGTGCCAGCAGCCCGGACAGGGGGATTGGCTACACCTTC.